The sequence of this T cell receptor (beta chain) was determined in a study of OX40 agonist ivuxolimab in advanced cancers. The CDR3 consists of 13 residues. Per the germline V gene, CDR1 is SGHVS and CDR2 is FQNEAQ. V lost 5 bases, J lost 8 bases, and 13 bases lay in between. Libraries were prepared by immunoSEQ multiplex PCR; TCRdb keeps only in-frame clonotypes and omits some of them. The table records around 14,000 clones, about 86% of them present only once. The sequencing used CD4+ or CD8+ T cells sorted from blood, collected in a trial of the OX40 agonist ivuxolimab. The source of this sequence is an adult with an advanced solid tumor such as melanoma, head and neck, liver or kidney cancer. This sequence joins TRBV7-8 and TRBJ2-1, with D perhaps assigned TRBD1 or TRBD2 (5 bases each). The CDR3 DNA is TGTGCCAGCAGCCGCCGCGAGGGGTATGAGCAGTTCTTC. It specifies CASSRREGYEQFF. The full variable domain, with the rest looked up from reference TRBV7-8 and TRBJ2-1, is GAGVSQSPRYKVAKRGQDVALRCDPISGHVSLFWYQQALGQGPEFLTYFQNEAQLDKSGLPSDRFFAERPEGSVSTLKIQRTQQEDSAVYLCASSRREGYEQFFGPGTRLTVL.